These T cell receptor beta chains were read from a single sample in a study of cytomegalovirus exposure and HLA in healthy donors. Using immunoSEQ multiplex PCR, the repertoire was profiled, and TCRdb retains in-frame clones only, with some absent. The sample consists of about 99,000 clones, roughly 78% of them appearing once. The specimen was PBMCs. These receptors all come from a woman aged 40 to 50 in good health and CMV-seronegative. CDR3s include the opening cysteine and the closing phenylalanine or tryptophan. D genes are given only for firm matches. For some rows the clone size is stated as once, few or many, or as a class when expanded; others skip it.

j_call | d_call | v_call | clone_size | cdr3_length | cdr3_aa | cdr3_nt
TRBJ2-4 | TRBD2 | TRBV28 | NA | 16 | CASSPYGLAGKNIQYF | TGTGCCAGCAGTCCTTACGGACTAGCCGGCAAAAACATTCAGTACTTC
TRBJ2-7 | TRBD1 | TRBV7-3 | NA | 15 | CASSSPGQGTYEQYF | TGTGCCAGCAGCTCACCGGGACAGGGGACCTACGAGCAGTACTTC
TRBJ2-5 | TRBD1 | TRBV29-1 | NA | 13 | CSVVGQGQETQYF | TGCAGCGTTGTGGGACAGGGGCAAGAGACCCAGTACTTC
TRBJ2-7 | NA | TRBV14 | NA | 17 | CASSQRSAAGPSYEQYF | TGTGCCAGCAGCCAAAGGAGTGCGGCGGGACCTTCCTACGAGCAGTACTTC
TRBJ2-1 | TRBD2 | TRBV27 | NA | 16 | CASSYGRASSRNEQFF | TGTGCCAGCAGTTACGGGAGGGCATCGTCCCGCAATGAGCAGTTCTTC
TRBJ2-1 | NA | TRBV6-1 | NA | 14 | CASSSLEFYNEQFF | TGTGCCAGCAGTTCACTAGAGTTTTACAATGAGCAGTTCTTC
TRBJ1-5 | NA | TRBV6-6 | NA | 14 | CASQQDVTNQPQHF | TGTGCCAGCCAACAGGACGTAACCAATCAGCCCCAGCATTTT
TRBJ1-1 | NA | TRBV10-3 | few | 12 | CAIGQGTTEAFF | TGTGCCATCGGCCAGGGAACGACTGAAGCTTTCTTT
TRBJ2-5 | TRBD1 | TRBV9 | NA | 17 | CASSVGPRQGGQETQYF | TGTGCCAGCAGCGTAGGACCCCGACAGGGGGGTCAAGAGACCCAGTACTTC
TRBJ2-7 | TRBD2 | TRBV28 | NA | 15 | CASRRALAGSYEQYF | TGTGCCAGCAGGCGAGCACTAGCGGGGTCCTACGAGCAGTACTTC
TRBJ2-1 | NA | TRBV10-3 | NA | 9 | CAIGLEQFF | TGTGCCATTGGACTAGAGCAGTTCTTC
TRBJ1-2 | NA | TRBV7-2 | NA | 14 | CASSLGGSSTGYTF | TGTGCCAGCAGCTTAGGCGGCAGCTCAACCGGCTACACCTTC
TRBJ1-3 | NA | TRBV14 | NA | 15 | CASSPTTSKGNTIYF | TGTGCCAGCAGCCCGACAACGTCGAAAGGAAACACCATATATTTT
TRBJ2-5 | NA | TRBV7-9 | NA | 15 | CASSLVGLGGETQYF | TGTGCCAGCAGCTTAGTCGGGCTAGGAGGAGAGACCCAGTACTTC
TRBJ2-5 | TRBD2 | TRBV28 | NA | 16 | CASTLTLAGLQETQYF | TGTGCCAGCACCTTAACTTTAGCGGGCCTCCAAGAGACCCAGTACTTC
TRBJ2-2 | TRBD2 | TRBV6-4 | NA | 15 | CASSRLAGAAGELFF | TGTGCCAGCAGTCGACTAGCGGGAGCCGCCGGGGAGCTGTTTTTT
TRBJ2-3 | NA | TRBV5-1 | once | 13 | CASSSQGGDTQYF | TGCGCCAGCAGCTCCCAGGGGGGTGATACGCAGTATTTT
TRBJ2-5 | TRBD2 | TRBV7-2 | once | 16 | CASSRIASGLQETQYF | TGTGCCAGCAGCCGTATAGCTAGCGGACTCCAAGAGACCCAGTACTTC
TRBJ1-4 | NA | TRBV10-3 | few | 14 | CAISAAGSNEKLFF | TGTGCCATCAGTGCGGCGGGTTCTAATGAAAAACTGTTTTTT
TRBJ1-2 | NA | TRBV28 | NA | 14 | CASSLILDLLGYTF | TGTGCCAGCAGTTTAATTCTAGACCTCCTCGGCTACACCTTC
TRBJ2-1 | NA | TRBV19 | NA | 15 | CASRRDFSSYNEQFF | TGTGCCAGTAGGAGGGATTTCAGCTCCTACAATGAGCAGTTCTTC
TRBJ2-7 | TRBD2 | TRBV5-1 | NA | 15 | CASSYFGRGVAEQYF | TGCGCCAGCAGCTATTTCGGCCGGGGGGTGGCCGAGCAGTACTTC
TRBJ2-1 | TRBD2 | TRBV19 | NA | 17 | CASSIRPTSGYYNEQFF | TGTGCCAGTAGTATTCGCCCGACTAGCGGGTATTACAATGAGCAGTTCTTC
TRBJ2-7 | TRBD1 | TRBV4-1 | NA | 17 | CASSQVLLRQGAGEQYF | TGCGCCAGCAGCCAAGTTCTTTTGAGACAGGGGGCGGGGGAGCAGTACTTC
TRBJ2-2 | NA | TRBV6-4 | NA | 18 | CASSDTVLGRINTGELFF | TGTGCCAGCAGTGACACCGTCCTCGGCAGGATCAACACCGGGGAGCTGTTTTTT
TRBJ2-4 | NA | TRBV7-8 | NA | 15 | CASSSPTKTKNIQYF | TGTGCCAGCAGCTCTCCGACTAAGACCAAAAACATTCAGTACTTC
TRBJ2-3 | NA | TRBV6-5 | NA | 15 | CASSYSSHRRDTQYF | TGTGCCAGCAGTTACTCGAGCCACAGAAGGGATACGCAGTATTTT
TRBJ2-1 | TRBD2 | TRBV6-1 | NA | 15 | CASTLAGGLEYEQFF | TGTGCCAGCACCCTAGCGGGAGGATTGGAGTATGAGCAGTTCTTC
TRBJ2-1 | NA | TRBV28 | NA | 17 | CASSFPGWHPGRNEQFF | TGTGCCAGCAGTTTCCCCGGCTGGCATCCAGGGCGCAATGAGCAGTTCTTC
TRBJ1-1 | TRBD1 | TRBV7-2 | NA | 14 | CASSHRGTGTEAFF | TGTGCCAGCAGCCACAGGGGGACAGGCACTGAAGCTTTCTTT
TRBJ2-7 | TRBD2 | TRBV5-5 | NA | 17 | CASSLVVRLAGSYEQYF | TGTGCCAGCAGCTTGGTGGTGCGGCTAGCGGGAAGCTACGAGCAGTACTTC
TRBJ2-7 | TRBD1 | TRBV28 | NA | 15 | CASSLFGQGADEQYF | TGTGCCAGCAGTTTATTCGGGCAGGGGGCCGACGAGCAGTACTTC
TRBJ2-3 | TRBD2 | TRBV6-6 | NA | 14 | CASSGAGDADTQYF | TGTGCCAGCAGTGGGGCGGGAGACGCAGATACGCAGTATTTT
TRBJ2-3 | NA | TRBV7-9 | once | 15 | CASSLSSPSTDTQYF | TGTGCCAGCAGCTTATCCTCTCCTAGCACAGATACGCAGTATTTT
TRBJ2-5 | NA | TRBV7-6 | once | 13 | CASSLGLEETQYF | TGTGCCAGCAGCTTAGGGCTCGAAGAGACCCAGTACTTC
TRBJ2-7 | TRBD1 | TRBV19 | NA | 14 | CASSTPGTGAEQYF | TGTGCCAGTAGTACCCCCGGGACAGGGGCCGAGCAGTACTTC
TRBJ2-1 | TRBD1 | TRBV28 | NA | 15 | CASRPYRGSYNEQFF | TGTGCCAGCAGACCCTACAGGGGCTCCTACAATGAGCAGTTCTTC
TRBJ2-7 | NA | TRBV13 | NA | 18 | CASSPRRLANEGTYEQYF | TGTGCCAGCAGCCCGCGAAGGCTAGCAAACGAGGGCACCTACGAGCAGTACTTC
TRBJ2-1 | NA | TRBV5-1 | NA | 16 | CASSLAGGEVGNEQFF | TGCGCCAGCAGCTTGGCTGGAGGAGAAGTTGGCAATGAGCAGTTCTTC
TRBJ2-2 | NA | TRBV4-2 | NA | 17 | CASSQERRGPDTGELFF | TGTGCCAGCAGCCAAGAGAGGCGGGGACCGGACACCGGGGAGCTGTTTTTT
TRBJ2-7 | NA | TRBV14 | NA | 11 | CASSLHYEQYF | TGTGCCAGCAGCCTGCACTACGAGCAGTACTTC
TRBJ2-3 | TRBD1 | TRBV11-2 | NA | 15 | CASPGQNSSTDTQYF | TGTGCCAGCCCGGGACAGAACTCTAGCACAGATACGCAGTATTTT
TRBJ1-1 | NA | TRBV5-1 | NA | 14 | CASSLVQSNTEAFF | TGCGCCAGCAGCTTGGTTCAGTCGAACACTGAAGCTTTCTTT
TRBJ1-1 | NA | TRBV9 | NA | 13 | CASSFSGDGEAFF | TGTGCCAGCAGCTTCTCAGGGGACGGGGAAGCTTTCTTT
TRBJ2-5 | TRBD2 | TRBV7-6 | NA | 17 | CASSLGVTSGSAETQYF | TGTGCCAGCAGCTTAGGGGTGACTAGCGGGAGTGCGGAGACCCAGTACTTC
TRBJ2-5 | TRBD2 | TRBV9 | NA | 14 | CASSVGAGGETQYF | TGTGCCAGCAGCGTAGGGGCGGGAGGCGAGACCCAGTACTTC
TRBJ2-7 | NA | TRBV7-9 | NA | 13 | CASSSQDTYEQYF | TGTGCCAGCAGCTCACAGGATACCTACGAGCAGTACTTC
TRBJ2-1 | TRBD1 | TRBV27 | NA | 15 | CASSSILQGANEQFF | TGTGCCAGCAGTTCAATTCTCCAGGGGGCCAATGAGCAGTTCTTC
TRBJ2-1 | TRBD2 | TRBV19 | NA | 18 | CASSIDVHGTSGYNEQFF | TGTGCCAGTAGTATAGATGTACATGGGACTAGCGGGTATAATGAGCAGTTCTTC
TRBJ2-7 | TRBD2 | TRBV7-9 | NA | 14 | CASSSTSEPYEQYF | TGTGCCAGCAGCTCGACTAGCGAACCCTACGAGCAGTACTTC
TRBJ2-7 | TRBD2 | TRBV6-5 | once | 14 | CASSRTSGNYEQYF | TGTGCCAGCAGTAGGACTAGCGGGAACTACGAGCAGTACTTC